The clone carrying this T cell receptor beta chain appeared many times. Its target is not known. This sample is part of a study of CD8 T cells in ankylosing spondylitis. Trimming removed 6 bases from V and 2 bases from J, with 15 bases in between. There are 15 residues in the CDR3. The germline gives CDR1 SGHRS, CDR2 YFSETQ. MiXCR, run by TCRdb on the 5' RACE reads, gives a single entry per CDR3 protein. In the table there are approximately 150,000 distinct CDR3 sequences, roughly 10% of which are singletons. Whole-study results and caveats: There was reportedly significant enrichment of clones that were disease-linked in matched ankylosing spondylitis synovial fluid.

This clonotype originated in a female donor with ankylosing spondylitis or in good health (not recorded which). Material: blood, either unsorted or a sorted T cell fraction (not recorded which). This chain joins TRBV5-1 and TRBJ2-1; no reliable D call. This chain's CDR3 is CASTPLTPTYNEQFF. The CDR3 DNA reads as TGCGCCAGCACCCCTCTGACGCCGACCTACAATGAGCAGTTCTTC.